This T cell receptor beta chain was observed in a study of blood T cells in healthy people across ages. Germline loops: CDR1 KGHDR, CDR2 SFDVKD. The CDR3 is 15 amino acids. Extraction yielded at least 5 micrograms of total RNA per sample. On this clonotype: Its antigen is as yet unknown. The junction does not match germline at one end; this may be a read error.

Next came a second PCR, run for roughly 6 to 11 cycles, which used a sample-barcoded 5' primer along with a J-beta primer mix. MiXCR, applied by TCRdb to the 5' RACE reads, yields one record per CDR3 protein. Of hundreds of thousands of distinct CDR3 sequences listed, 44% were seen once; the top ten hold roughly 19%. Study results and caveats: It was the long-lived donors that had more naive CD4+ cells and higher diversity than aged donors.

This rearrangement joins TRBV24-1 to TRBJ2-1, with D unresolved. The receptor was isolated from a man between 60 and 75 years old in good health. The source material was blood. CDR3 in amino acids: CATSDYDRIGNERFF. In DNA form, the CDR3 reads TGTGCCACCAGTGACTACGACCGGATTGGCAATGAGCGGTTCTTC.